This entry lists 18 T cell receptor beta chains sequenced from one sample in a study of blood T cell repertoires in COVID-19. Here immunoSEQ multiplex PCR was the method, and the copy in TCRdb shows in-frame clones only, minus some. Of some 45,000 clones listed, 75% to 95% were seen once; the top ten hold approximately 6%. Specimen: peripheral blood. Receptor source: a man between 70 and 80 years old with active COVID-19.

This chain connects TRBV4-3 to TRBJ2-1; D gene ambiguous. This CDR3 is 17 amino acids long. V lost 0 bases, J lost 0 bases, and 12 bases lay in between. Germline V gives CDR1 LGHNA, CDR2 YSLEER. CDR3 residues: CASSQDHGRGSYNEQFF. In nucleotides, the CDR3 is TGCGCCAGCAGCCAAGATCACGGCAGAGGCTCCTACAATGAGCAGTTCTTC.

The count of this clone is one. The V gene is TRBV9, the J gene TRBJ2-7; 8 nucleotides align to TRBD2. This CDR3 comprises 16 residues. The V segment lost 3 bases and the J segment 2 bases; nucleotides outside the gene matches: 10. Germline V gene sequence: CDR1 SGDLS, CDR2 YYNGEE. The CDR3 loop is CASSAGSGAMPYEQYF. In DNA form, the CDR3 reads TGTGCCAGCAGCGCCGGTAGCGGGGCCATGCCCTACGAGCAGTACTTC.

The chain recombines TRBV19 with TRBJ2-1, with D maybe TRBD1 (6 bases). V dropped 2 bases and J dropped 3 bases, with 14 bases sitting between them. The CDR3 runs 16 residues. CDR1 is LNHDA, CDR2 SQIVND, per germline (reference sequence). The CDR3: CASSITRQAIYNEQFF. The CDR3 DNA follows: TGTGCCAGTAGTATAACTCGACAGGCCATCTACAATGAGCAGTTCTTC.

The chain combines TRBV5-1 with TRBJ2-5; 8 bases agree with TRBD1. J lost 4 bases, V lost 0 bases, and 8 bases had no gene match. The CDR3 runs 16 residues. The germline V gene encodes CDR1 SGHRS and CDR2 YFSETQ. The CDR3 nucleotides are TGCGCCAGCAGCTTGGTTGGCGACAGGGGAGGAGAGACCCAGTACTTC. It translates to CASSLVGDRGGETQYF.

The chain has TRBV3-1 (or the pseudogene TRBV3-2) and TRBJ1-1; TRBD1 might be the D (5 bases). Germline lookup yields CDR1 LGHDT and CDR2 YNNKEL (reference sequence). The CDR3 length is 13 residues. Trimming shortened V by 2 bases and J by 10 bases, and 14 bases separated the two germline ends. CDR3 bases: TGTGCCAGCAGCCAAAATCTCGGGGGGGGAGCTTTCTTT. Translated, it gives CASSQNLGGGAFF.

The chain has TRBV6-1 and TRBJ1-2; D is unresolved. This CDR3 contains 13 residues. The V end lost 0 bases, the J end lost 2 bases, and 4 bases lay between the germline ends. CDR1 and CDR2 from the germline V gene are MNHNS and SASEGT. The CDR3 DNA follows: TGTGCCAGCAGTGAAGCCGGGAACTATGGCTACACCTTC. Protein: CASSEAGNYGYTF.

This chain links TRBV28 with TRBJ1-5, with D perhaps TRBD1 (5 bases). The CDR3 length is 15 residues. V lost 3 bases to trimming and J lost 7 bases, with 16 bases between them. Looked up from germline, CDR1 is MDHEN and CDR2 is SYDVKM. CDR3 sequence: CASSFDIQAQQPQHF. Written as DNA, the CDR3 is TGTGCCAGCAGTTTTGATATACAGGCTCAGCAGCCCCAGCATTTT. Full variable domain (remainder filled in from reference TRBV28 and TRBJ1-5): DVKVTQSSRYLVKRTGEKVFLECVQDMDHENMFWYRQDPGLGLRLIYFSYDVKMKEKGDIPEGYSVSREKKERFSLILESASTNQTSMYLCASSFDIQAQQPQHFGDGTRLSIL.

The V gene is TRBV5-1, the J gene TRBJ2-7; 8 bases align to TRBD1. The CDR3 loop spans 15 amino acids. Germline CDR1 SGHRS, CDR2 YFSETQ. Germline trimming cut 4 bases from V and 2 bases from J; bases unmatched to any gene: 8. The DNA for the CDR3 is TGCGCCAGCAGCACCGGACAGGGTACCCCCTACGAGCAGTACTTC. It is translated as CASSTGQGTPYEQYF.

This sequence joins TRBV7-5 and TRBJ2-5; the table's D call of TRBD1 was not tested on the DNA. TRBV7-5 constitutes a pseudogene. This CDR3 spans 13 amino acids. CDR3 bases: TGTGCCAGAAGGAGGTCAGGGAAAGAGACCCAGTACTTC. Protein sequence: CARRRSGKETQYF.

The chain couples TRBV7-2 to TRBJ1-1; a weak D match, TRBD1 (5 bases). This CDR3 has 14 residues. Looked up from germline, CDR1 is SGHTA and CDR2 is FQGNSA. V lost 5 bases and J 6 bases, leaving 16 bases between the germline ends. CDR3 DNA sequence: TGTGCCAGCAGCCAGGGACTCCCGGGGTCTGAAGCTTTCTTT. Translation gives CASSQGLPGSEAFF.

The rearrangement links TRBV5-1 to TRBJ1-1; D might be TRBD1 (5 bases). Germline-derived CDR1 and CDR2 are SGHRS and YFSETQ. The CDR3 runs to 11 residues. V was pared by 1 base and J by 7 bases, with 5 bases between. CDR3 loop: CASSLRGEAFF. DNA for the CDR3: TGCGCCAGCAGCTTGAGGGGTGAAGCTTTCTTT. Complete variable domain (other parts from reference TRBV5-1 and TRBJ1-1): KAGVTQTPRYLIKTRGQQVTLSCSPISGHRSVSWYQQTPGQGLQFLFEYFSETQRNKGNFPGRFSGRQFSNSRSEMNVSTLELGDSALYLCASSLRGEAFFGQGTRLTVV.

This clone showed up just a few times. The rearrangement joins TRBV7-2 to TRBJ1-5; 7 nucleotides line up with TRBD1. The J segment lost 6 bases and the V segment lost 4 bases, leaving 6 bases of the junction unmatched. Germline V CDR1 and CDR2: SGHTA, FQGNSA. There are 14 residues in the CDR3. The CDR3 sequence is CASSSRQGSQPQHF. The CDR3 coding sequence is TGTGCCAGCAGCTCTAGACAGGGCAGTCAGCCCCAGCATTTT.

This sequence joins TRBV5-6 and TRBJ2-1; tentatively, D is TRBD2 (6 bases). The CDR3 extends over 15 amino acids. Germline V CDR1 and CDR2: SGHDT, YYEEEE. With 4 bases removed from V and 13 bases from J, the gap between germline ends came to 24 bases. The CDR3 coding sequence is TGTGCCAGCAGCCTAGGCGGGGTTAGTGTTAGCCCTCAGTTCTTC. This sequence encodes CASSLGGVSVSPQFF.

CDR3 loop: CASSETVNNSPLHF. The CDR3 coding sequence is TGTGCCAGCAGTGAGACAGTCAATAATTCACCCCTCCACTTT. V usage is TRBV6-1 and J usage is TRBJ1-6, with a tentative D call TRBD1 (5 bases). CDR3 length equals 14 residues. Per the germline V gene, CDR1 is MNHNS and CDR2 is SASEGT. V lost 3 bases and J 5 bases, leaving 8 bases between the germline ends.

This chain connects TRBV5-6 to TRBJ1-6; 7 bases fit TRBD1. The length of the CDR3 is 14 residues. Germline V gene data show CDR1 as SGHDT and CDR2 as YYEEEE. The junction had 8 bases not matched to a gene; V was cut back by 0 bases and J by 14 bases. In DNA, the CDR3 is TGTGCCAGCAGCTTGGGACAGGGCACGGGGGCCCTCCACTTT. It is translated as CASSLGQGTGALHF.

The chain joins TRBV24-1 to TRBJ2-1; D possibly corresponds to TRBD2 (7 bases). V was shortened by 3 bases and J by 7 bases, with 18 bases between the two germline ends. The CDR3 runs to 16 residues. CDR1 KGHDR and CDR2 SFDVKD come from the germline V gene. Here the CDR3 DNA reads TGTGCCACCAGTGATGCGGGGGCGGGTAGTAAGAATGAGCAGTTCTTC. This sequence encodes CATSDAGAGSKNEQFF.

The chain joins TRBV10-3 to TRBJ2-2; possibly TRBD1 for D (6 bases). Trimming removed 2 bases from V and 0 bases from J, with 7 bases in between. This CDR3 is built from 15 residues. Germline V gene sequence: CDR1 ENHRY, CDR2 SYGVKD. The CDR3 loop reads CAISETGSNTGELFF. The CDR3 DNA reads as TGTGCCATCAGTGAGACAGGGTCGAACACCGGGGAGCTGTTTTTT.

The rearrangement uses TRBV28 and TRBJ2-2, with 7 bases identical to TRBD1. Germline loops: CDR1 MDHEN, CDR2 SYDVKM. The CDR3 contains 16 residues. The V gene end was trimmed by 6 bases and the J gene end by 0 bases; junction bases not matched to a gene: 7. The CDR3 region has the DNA TGTGCCAGCAGCTTAACCGGGACAGCGAACACCGGGGAGCTGTTTTTT. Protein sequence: CASSLTGTANTGELFF.